This T cell receptor (beta chain) stems from a study of lymphopenia after photon versus proton radiotherapy. In the case of this clone: Its antigen is undetermined.

Whole-study results and caveats: Oligoclonal CD8+ Temra expansion after nadir drove photon patients' diversity drop. Better survival with proton therapy was suggested as possible, not demonstrated.

Assay: immunoSEQ multiplex PCR; the TCRdb copy retains only in-frame clones and omits some. The sample records about 58,000 clones, approximately 84% being singletons. Germline lookup yields CDR1 MNHEY and CDR2 SVGAGI. Trimming left V 4 bases short and J 0 bases short, with 13 bases between. The CDR3 is made up of 16 amino acids. The chain uses TRBV6-5 and TRBJ1-3, with D tentatively TRBD1 (5 bases). This specimen consisted of peripheral blood, obtained from a patient treated with proton-based radiotherapy. This TCR was recovered from a man aged 60-69 years with pancreatic cancer. CDR3 bases: TGTGCCAGCAGTTCCCAAGACAGCCTCTCTGGAAACACCATATATTTT. Its translation: CASSSQDSLSGNTIYF.